The 13 T cell receptor beta chains below were found in one sample sequenced in a study of T-cell memory formation after mild COVID-19 (dated by TCRdb to about 2021). The library was obtained by 5' RACE. The instrument was an Illumina NovaSeq 6000. TCRdb trimmed public reads at Q25 via fastp, called clones via MiXCR and kept in-frame beta chains. CDR3 protein duplicates are merged, each entry listing the most common genes and DNA. The sample contains fewer than 450,000 distinct CDR3 sequences, under 25% of them found a single time. The top ten clonotypes cover about 12% of the sample. Material for sequencing was PBMCs or a T cell subset sorted from them (not recorded which). The origin of the receptors is an adult woman who had mild COVID-19 (a few samples of this study predate the infection). The sample titles of this study are shuffled in the database, so cell type and time point are left out; the donor was told from shared clones.

This clonotype appeared a few times. The chain employs TRBV9 and TRBJ2-1, with TRBD2 identical over 9 bases. Looked up from germline, CDR1 is SGDLS and CDR2 is YYNGEE. With V trimmed by 0 bases and J by 8 bases, 6 bases remained unmatched. The CDR3 is 15 amino acids. CDR3 region: CASSVAAGGPYEQFF. The CDR3 DNA follows: TGTGCCAGCAGCGTAGCGGCGGGAGGGCCCTATGAGCAGTTCTTC.

The V call is TRBV7-9, the J call TRBJ2-3; TRBD1 aligns across 7 bases. This CDR3 has 15 amino acids. CDR1 is SEHNR, CDR2 FQNEAQ, per germline (reference sequence). V lost 3 bases to trimming and J lost 3 bases; unmatched junction nucleotides: 6. CDR3 sequence: CASSFRQGPTDTQYF. Written as DNA, the CDR3 is TGTGCCAGCAGCTTCCGACAGGGACCGACAGATACGCAGTATTTT.

This rearrangement joins TRBV4-2 to TRBJ1-1; possible D gene TRBD1, 6 bases. The CDR3 has 15 amino acids. V was trimmed by 1 base and J by 4 bases, leaving 13 bases between them. From germline, CDR1 is LGHNA and CDR2 YNFKEQ. The chain's CDR3 is CASSQVRQGPTEAFF. The CDR3 DNA sequence: TGTGCCAGCAGCCAAGTCCGGCAGGGGCCCACTGAAGCTTTCTTT.

This clonotype was counted a few times. This rearrangement joins TRBV20-1 to TRBJ1-5, with unresolved D. Germline CDR1 reads DFQATT; CDR2 reads SNEGSKA (reference sequence). Trimming took off 1 base at V and 2 bases at J, with 24 bases between the two ends. This CDR3 is 19 amino acids long. CDR3 nucleotides: TGCAGTGCTAGAGCCCCTTTGGGGAGGGAAACAATTGGCAATCAGCCCCAGCATTTT. Protein: CSARAPLGRETIGNQPQHF.

The chain employs TRBV7-9 and TRBJ2-1; 8 nucleotides align to TRBD2. The V gene end was trimmed by 2 bases and the J gene end by 6 bases; junction bases not matched to a gene: 9. The CDR3 is made up of 16 amino acids. Germline CDR1 SEHNR, CDR2 FQNEAQ (reference sequence). CDR3 nucleotides: TGTGCCAGCAGCTTACACCCCGTAGCGGGGCGCAATGAGCAGTTCTTC. Its protein is CASSLHPVAGRNEQFF. Full variable domain (remainder filled in from reference TRBV7-9 and TRBJ2-1): DTGVSQNPRHKITKRGQNVTFRCDPISEHNRLYWYRQTLGQGPEFLTYFQNEAQLEKSRLLSDRFSAERPKGSFSTLEIQRTEQGDSAMYLCASSLHPVAGRNEQFFGPGTRLTVL.

This clonotype has a handful of counts. The chain combines TRBV10-3 with TRBJ2-7; TRBD1 is a possible D gene (6 bases). This CDR3 region has 13 residues. The germline V gene has CDR1 ENHRY and CDR2 SYGVKD. Trimming removed 10 bases at V and 0 bases at J, with 13 bases between. In DNA form, the CDR3 reads TGTGCCACCGGGACACTCCACTCCTACGAGCAGTACTTC. Encoded protein: CATGTLHSYEQYF.

This chain uses TRBV11-2 with TRBJ1-5; D possibly corresponds to TRBD1 (5 bases). This CDR3 region has 14 residues. Trimming took off 3 bases at V and 7 bases at J, with 13 bases between the two ends. In germline, CDR1 is SGHAT, CDR2 FQNNGV. The DNA for the CDR3 is TGTGCCAGCAGCTTGGGCAGGGAGAACCAGCCCCAGCATTTT. Amino acid sequence: CASSLGRENQPQHF. The variable domain in full, with the rest retrieved from reference TRBV11-2 and TRBJ1-5, is EAGVAQSPRYKIIEKRQSVAFWCNPISGHATLYWYQQILGQGPKLLIQFQNNGVVDDSQLPKDRFSAERLKGVDSTLKIQPAKLEDSAVYLCASSLGRENQPQHFGDGTRLSIL.

The V and J genes are TRBV12-3 or TRBV12-4 and TRBJ1-2; 11 nucleotides align to TRBD1. The CDR3 sequence is 15 residues long. V lost 3 bases, J lost 6 bases, and 6 bases stayed unmatched. CDR3 protein: CASSLSGTGGHGYTF. The CDR3 nucleotides read TGTGCCAGCAGTTTGTCCGGGACAGGGGGTCATGGCTACACCTTC.

This clonotype appeared a few times. The gene calls are TRBV29-1 and TRBJ2-2, with TRBD1 as a possible D gene (6 bases). The CDR3 sequence is 13 residues long. Germline lookup yields CDR1 SQVTM and CDR2 ANQGSEA. The germline V and J ends were trimmed by 6 bases and 3 bases, with 11 bases remaining between them. This CDR3 is CSVQGLDTGELFF. The CDR3, as DNA: TGCAGCGTGCAGGGGTTAGACACCGGGGAGCTGTTTTTT.

This chain links TRBV20-1 with TRBJ1-1; D remains unclear. Trimming removed 2 bases from V and 9 bases from J, with 13 bases in between. Germline V gives CDR1 DFQATT, CDR2 SNEGSKA (reference sequence). The CDR3 loop spans 12 amino acids. CDR3 region: CSARPWTPQAFF. CDR3 bases: TGCAGTGCTAGACCGTGGACCCCGCAAGCTTTCTTT.

The rearrangement uses TRBV19 and TRBJ2-3; 10 bases are shared with TRBD1. The J segment lost 7 bases and the V segment lost 1 base, leaving 2 bases of the junction unmatched. The length of the CDR3 is 14 residues. Per germline, CDR1 LNHDA and CDR2 SQIVND (reference sequence). The CDR3 DNA follows: TGTGCCAGTAGTATAGGGACAGGGGGATATACGCAGTATTTT. As protein: CASSIGTGGYTQYF.

The chain employs TRBV19 and TRBJ2-1; D unclear. Trimming left V 1 base short and J 12 bases short, with 10 bases between. Germline V gives CDR1 LNHDA, CDR2 SQIVND (reference sequence). This CDR3 region has 12 residues. The CDR3 sequence: CASSIGARRQFF. In DNA, the CDR3 is TGTGCCAGTAGTATAGGGGCCAGACGGCAGTTCTTC.

The chain combines TRBV7-3 with TRBJ2-3; weak D call: TRBD2 (6 bases). The CDR3 totals 16 residues. Germline lookup yields CDR1 SGHTA and CDR2 FQGTGA. V gave up 4 bases and J gave up 2 bases, with 16 bases separating them. The CDR3 nucleotides read TGTGCCAGCAGCTCGGGAGTAAGCTTCACCACAGATACGCAGTATTTT. Translation gives CASSSGVSFTTDTQYF.